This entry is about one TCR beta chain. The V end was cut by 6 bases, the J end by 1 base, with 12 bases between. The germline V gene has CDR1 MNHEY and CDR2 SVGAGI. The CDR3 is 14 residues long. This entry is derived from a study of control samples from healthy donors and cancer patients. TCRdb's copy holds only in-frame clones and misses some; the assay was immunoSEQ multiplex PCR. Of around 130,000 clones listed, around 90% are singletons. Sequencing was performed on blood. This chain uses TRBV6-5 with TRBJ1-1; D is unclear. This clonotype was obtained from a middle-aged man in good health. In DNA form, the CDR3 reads TGTGCCAGCAGCCATCATTTGGAGAACACTGAAGCTTTCTTT. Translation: CASSHHLENTEAFF.